What follows are 31 T cell receptor beta chains derived from one specimen sequenced in a study of T cell changes during pregnancy in multiple sclerosis. Sequencing was performed with immunoSEQ multiplex PCR; in TCRdb, only in-frame clones are kept and a portion is missing. The repertoire includes tens of thousands of clones, about nine tenths of them detected once, and approximately 1.5% sits in the top ten. The sample here was peripheral blood, taken in the third trimester of pregnancy. These receptors were obtained from a female donor with multiple sclerosis, enrolled in a pregnancy study.

This sequence joins TRBV2 and TRBJ2-6; D call uncertain. The V end was cut by 5 bases, the J end by 0 bases, with 5 bases between. CDR3 length: 14 amino acids. Germline V gene data show CDR1 as SNHLY and CDR2 as FYNNEI. CDR3 DNA sequence: TGTGCCAGCAGTTCCCACTCTGGGGCCAACGTCCTGACTTTC. Its translation is CASSSHSGANVLTF.

The chain carries TRBV30 and TRBJ2-2; TRBD1 matches at 11 bases. Trimming took 3 bases from V and 4 from J; bases not matched to a gene: 10. The CDR3 spans 17 residues. Germline V gives CDR1 GTSNPN, CDR2 SVGIG (reference sequence). CDR3 in amino acids: CAWREDRGRRSTGELFF. The CDR3 DNA reads as TGTGCCTGGAGGGAGGACAGGGGGCGTCGGAGCACCGGGGAGCTGTTTTTT.

This clone was picked up a small number of times. The rearrangement uses TRBV6-6 and TRBJ1-1, with TRBD1 matching 7 bases. Germline CDR1 and CDR2: MNHNY and SVGAGI (reference sequence). This CDR3 comprises 14 residues. After removal of 5 bases from V and 0 bases from J, the junction contained 3 bases not matched to a gene. The CDR3 coding sequence is TGTGCCAGCAGTCTTACAGGGGTGAACACTGAAGCTTTCTTT. It is translated as CASSLTGVNTEAFF.

This clone showed up just a few times. This chain links TRBV9 with TRBJ1-1; TRBD1 might be the D (6 bases). The CDR3 has 16 residues. Per germline, CDR1 SGDLS and CDR2 YYNGEE. V gave up 4 bases and J gave up 1 base, with 17 bases separating them. CDR3 sequence (DNA): TGTGCCAGCAGCCCCGATTACAGGGTTGGGAACACTGAAGCTTTCTTT. As protein: CASSPDYRVGNTEAFF.

This clone came up once. The CDR3 is CASSQGSLAGEVEQYF. CDR3 nucleotide sequence: TGTGCCAGCAGCCAAGGATCCCTAGCGGGAGAGGTCGAGCAGTACTTC. The rearrangement uses TRBV4-2 and TRBJ2-7; 10 positions match TRBD2. CDR3 length: 16 residues. The germline CDR1 and CDR2 sequences are LGHNA and YNFKEQ. V dropped 1 base and J dropped 6; count of bases not matched to a gene: 9.

J is TRBJ1-2 and V is TRBV5-6; 8 bases agree with TRBD1. V gave up 4 bases and J gave up 10 bases; unmatched junction bases: 12. Looked up from germline, CDR1 is SGHDT and CDR2 is YYEEEE. The CDR3 sequence is 14 residues long. The CDR3 bases are TGTGCCAGCAGCCTATTACACCGACAGGGGCCCTACACCTTC. Translated: CASSLLHRQGPYTF.

The chain carries TRBV25-1 and TRBJ2-2; 9 nucleotides align to TRBD1. With V trimmed by 2 bases and J by 7 bases, 5 bases remained unmatched. CDR1 and CDR2 from the germline V gene are MGHDK and SYGVNS. CDR3 size: 15 residues. The CDR3 bases are TGTGCCAGCAGTGAAAACAGGGGGCGGATCGGGGAGCTGTTTTTT. It encodes CASSENRGRIGELFF.

The V and J genes are TRBV9 and TRBJ1-2; 8 nucleotides line up with TRBD1. Germline V gene sequence: CDR1 SGDLS, CDR2 YYNGEE. This CDR3 comprises 14 residues. The J segment lost 4 bases and the V segment lost 3 bases, leaving 5 bases of the junction unmatched. This CDR3 is CASSAKDRVYGYTF. CDR3 coding DNA: TGTGCCAGCAGCGCCAAGGACAGGGTCTATGGCTACACCTTC. Drawing the rest from reference TRBV9 and TRBJ1-2, the complete variable domain is DSGVTQTPKHLITATGQRVTLRCSPRSGDLSVYWYQQSLDQGLQFLIQYYNGEERAKGNILERFSAQQFPDLHSELNLSSLELGDSALYFCASSAKDRVYGYTFGSGTRLTVV.

The chain links TRBV13 to TRBJ1-1; TRBD1 matches 12 bases. The CDR3 spans 16 residues. CDR1 PRHDT and CDR2 FYEKMQ come from the germline V gene (reference sequence). The ends lost 5 bases at V and 4 bases at J; junction bases unmatched: 8. The CDR3 nucleotides are TGTGCCAGCAGCCCCCGGGACAGGGGGCCGGCCACTGAAGCTTTCTTT. It encodes CASSPRDRGPATEAFF.

The gene calls are TRBV18 and TRBJ2-7, with 10 nucleotides matching TRBD2. This CDR3 comprises 16 residues. Looked up from germline, CDR1 is KGHSH and CDR2 is LQKENI. Germline trimming cut 0 bases from V and 2 bases from J; bases unmatched to any gene: 4. The CDR3 sequence is CASSPPGLAGAYEQYF. Here the CDR3 DNA reads TGTGCCAGCTCACCACCTGGGCTAGCGGGGGCCTACGAGCAGTACTTC.

The chain joins TRBV7-9 to TRBJ1-3; a weak D match, TRBD1 (6 bases). Trimming left V 6 bases short and J 0 bases short, with 18 bases between. Germline V gives CDR1 SEHNR, CDR2 FQNEAQ (reference sequence). The CDR3 spans 17 residues. The CDR3 DNA reads TGTGCCAGCAGTTCACAAAGAACAGGGAGCTCTGGAAACACCATATATTTT. Encoded protein: CASSSQRTGSSGNTIYF.

This clone was seen just once. The rearrangement uses TRBV21-1 and TRBJ2-2; the table's D gene call, TRBD2, was not cross checked with the DNA. TRBV21-1 represents a pseudogene. The CDR3 consists of 14 residues. CDR3 sequence (DNA): TGTGCCAGCACTCCGGGAGTACGCGCCGGGGAGCTGTTTTTT. Translated: CASTPGVRAGELFF.

The genes are TRBV5-1 and TRBJ1-4, with TRBD1 identical over 7 bases. This CDR3 is 14 amino acids long. Germline lookup yields CDR1 SGHRS and CDR2 YFSETQ. Germline trimming cut 3 bases from V and 8 bases from J; bases unmatched to any gene: 7. CDR3 amino acids: CASSSTGLQEKLFF. The CDR3 nucleotides read TGCGCCAGCAGCTCGACAGGGTTGCAGGAAAAACTGTTTTTT. Together with reference TRBV5-1 and TRBJ1-4, the CDR3 gives the full variable domain: KAGVTQTPRYLIKTRGQQVTLSCSPISGHRSVSWYQQTPGQGLQFLFEYFSETQRNKGNFPGRFSGRQFSNSRSEMNVSTLELGDSALYLCASSSTGLQEKLFFGSGTQLSVL.

V usage is TRBV5-1 and J usage is TRBJ2-7; D is unclear. The V end was cut by 4 bases, the J end by 2 bases, with 10 bases between. CDR3 size: 13 residues. Germline CDR1 and CDR2: SGHRS and YFSETQ. CDR3 amino acids: CASSVDFAYEQYF. The CDR3 nucleotides are TGCGCCAGCAGCGTCGACTTTGCCTACGAGCAGTACTTC.

The rearrangement uses TRBV19 and TRBJ2-5, with TRBD2 matching 7 bases. After removal of 6 bases from V and 5 bases from J, the junction contained 15 bases not matched to a gene. Germline CDR1 and CDR2: LNHDA and SQIVND (reference sequence). This CDR3 has 16 residues. CDR3 residues: CASSIGGDVVGETQYF. DNA of the CDR3: TGTGCCAGTAGCATTGGGGGGGATGTGGTCGGCGAGACCCAGTACTTC.

V gene TRBV19 combines with J gene TRBJ2-1, with TRBD2 matching 11 bases. The V gene end was trimmed by 0 bases and the J gene end by 3 bases; junction bases not matched to a gene: 13. CDR3 length equals 20 residues. CDR1 LNHDA and CDR2 SQIVND come from the germline V gene (reference sequence). The DNA for the CDR3 is TGTGCCAGTAGTATAGATAGCGGGGGGGCCTCAGTCCGTTTCTACAATGAGCAGTTCTTC. Its protein is CASSIDSGGASVRFYNEQFF. Combining the CDR3 with reference TRBV19 and TRBJ2-1 gives the whole variable domain DGGITQSPKYLFRKEGQNVTLSCEQNLNHDAMYWYRQDPGQGLRLIYYSQIVNDFQKGDIAEGYSVSREKKESFPLTVTSAQKNPTAFYLCASSIDSGGASVRFYNEQFFGPGTRLTVL.

V is TRBV7-2 and J is TRBJ2-7; D is perhaps TRBD2 (6 bases). Germline CDR1 and CDR2: SGHTA and FQGNSA. The CDR3 consists of 14 residues. V was shortened by 0 bases and J by 3 bases, with 9 bases between the two germline ends. The CDR3 sequence: CASSLASTSYEQYF. CDR3 nucleotide sequence: TGTGCCAGCAGCTTAGCGTCGACTAGCTACGAGCAGTACTTC.

This chain's CDR3 is CAWSKTAGQPQHF. The CDR3 nucleotides read TGTGCCTGGAGTAAGACGGCGGGGCAGCCCCAGCATTTT. The chain has TRBV30 and TRBJ1-5; D uncertain. CDR3 size: 13 residues. CDR1 is GTSNPN and CDR2 is SVGIG in the germline V gene (reference sequence). Trimming removed 2 bases at V and 7 bases at J, with 12 bases between.

This chain links TRBV19 with TRBJ1-3; the D gene is possibly TRBD1 (5 bases). Germline CDR1 and CDR2: LNHDA and SQIVND (reference sequence). V lost 8 bases and J lost 6, with 20 bases in between. The length of the CDR3 is 15 residues. CDR3 nucleotides: TGTGCCAGTTGTCCCGCCAGGGCTAACGAAAACACCATATATTTT. Amino acids: CASCPARANENTIYF.

This clone was detected only once. V and J are TRBV6-1 and TRBJ1-1; 10 bases line up with TRBD1. Germline CDR1 reads MNHNS; CDR2 reads SASEGT. The CDR3 sequence is 14 residues long. Trimming at V came to 6 bases and at J to 4 bases, leaving 5 bases not matched to a gene. The CDR3 DNA follows: TGTGCCAGCAGGATGGGACAGGGGAGCACTGAAGCTTTCTTT. Residues: CASRMGQGSTEAFF.

This clone occurred once. This chain connects TRBV7-9 to TRBJ1-4, with 10 bases matching TRBD1. The germline CDR1 and CDR2 sequences are SEHNR and FQNEAQ (reference sequence). This CDR3 is 15 amino acids long. With 0 bases clipped from V and 8 bases from J, the junction kept 3 bases outside the gene matches. This chain's CDR3 is CASSLAGTGDEKLFF. The CDR3, as DNA: TGTGCCAGCAGCTTAGCCGGGACAGGGGACGAAAAACTGTTTTTT.

J is TRBJ2-3 and V is TRBV4-2, with D possibly TRBD2 on 5 matching bases. The CDR3 runs to 14 residues. Trimming took 1 base from V and 3 from J, leaving 8 bases between them. Looked up from germline, CDR1 is LGHNA and CDR2 is YNFKEQ. CDR3 residues: CASSQGTGTDTQYF. The CDR3 DNA follows: TGTGCCAGCAGCCAAGGAACGGGGACAGATACGCAGTATTTT.

CDR3 nucleotides: TGTGCCAGCAGCTTAAGAGACAATGAGCAGTTCTTC. It codes for CASSLRDNEQFF. The chain couples TRBV7-2 to TRBJ2-1; D remains unclear. Trimming left V 2 bases short and J 5 bases short, with 4 bases between. The CDR3 is 12 amino acids. Germline CDR1 and CDR2: SGHTA and FQGNSA.

The chain combines TRBV7-2 with TRBJ2-5; 9 nucleotides match TRBD1. The CDR3 sequence is 17 residues long. Per the germline V gene, CDR1 is SGHTA and CDR2 is FQGNSA. Germline trimming cut 5 bases from V and 7 bases from J; bases unmatched to any gene: 17. The CDR3 loop is CASSGLTGGGGMVTQYF. The DNA of the CDR3 is TGTGCCAGCAGCGGATTAACAGGGGGCGGCGGAATGGTGACCCAGTACTTC.

This clone was detected only once. The V call is TRBV27, the J call TRBJ2-1; 7 bases are a match to TRBD2. Unmatched junction bases numbered 9, after V lost 0 bases and J lost 4 bases. CDR3 length: 17 residues. Germline CDR1 MNHEY, CDR2 SMNVEV (reference sequence). The CDR3 DNA sequence: TGTGCCAGCAGTTTATCTGGTTGGGACTACCAATACAATGAGCAGTTCTTC. Translating gives CASSLSGWDYQYNEQFF.

The genes are TRBV11-2 and TRBJ2-7; a possible D gene is TRBD2 (5 bases). This CDR3 has 13 residues. Looked up from germline, CDR1 is SGHAT and CDR2 is FQNNGV. The V end lost 5 bases, the J end lost 0 bases, and 8 bases lay between the germline ends. The CDR3 DNA reads TGTGCCAGCAGCCGCGGGTTCTCCTACGAGCAGTACTTC. This translates into CASSRGFSYEQYF.

The rearrangement uses TRBV10-3 and TRBJ2-2; 10 bases match TRBD1. Per germline, CDR1 ENHRY and CDR2 SYGVKD. Germline trimming cut 3 bases from V and 5 bases from J; bases unmatched to any gene: 6. The CDR3 sequence is 16 residues long. The CDR3 nucleotides read TGTGCCATCAGTGACTCCGACAGGGGGCAAACCGGGGAGCTGTTTTTT. The encoded protein is CAISDSDRGQTGELFF.

The chain couples TRBV4-2 to TRBJ1-1, with D uncertain. Germline V lookup: CDR1 LGHNA, CDR2 YNFKEQ. CDR3 length: 15 amino acids. Trimming took 0 bases from V and 0 from J, leaving 8 bases between them. CDR3 DNA: TGTGCCAGCAGCCAAGACTGGCAGTTGAACACTGAAGCTTTCTTT. Translating gives CASSQDWQLNTEAFF.

The chain has TRBV11-3 and TRBJ2-3, with 10 positions matching TRBD2. The V gene's germline CDR1 is SGHNT and CDR2 YENEEA. Trimming removed 3 bases from V and 2 bases from J; junction bases left unmatched: 5. The CDR3 extends over 16 amino acids. In nucleotides, the CDR3 is TGTGCCAGCAGCTTGCTAGCGGGGGACTACACAGATACGCAGTATTTT. Translating gives CASSLLAGDYTDTQYF.

This chain connects TRBV6-1 to TRBJ2-7, with D maybe TRBD1 (5 bases). Trimming cost V 1 base and J 5 bases, with 12 bases left between them. This CDR3 region has 14 residues. Germline V gives CDR1 MNHNS, CDR2 SASEGT. For the CDR3, the DNA is TGTGCCAGCAGTGAAGGGGGCAGTATCCACGAGCAGTACTTC. Protein product: CASSEGGSIHEQYF.

This clone came up a few times. The chain employs TRBV2 and TRBJ1-1, with a weak D call TRBD1 (6 bases). This CDR3 is 13 amino acids long. With 5 bases removed from V and 5 bases from J, the gap between germline ends came to 12 bases. Germline assignment: CDR1 SNHLY and CDR2 FYNNEI. The DNA of the CDR3 is TGTGCCAGCAGTCGGGAAGGGGGAACTGAAGCTTTCTTT. As protein: CASSREGGTEAFF.